The clone carrying this T cell receptor (beta chain) has a count of ten or more. What it binds is unknown. This sample stems from a study of T-cell reconstitution after alpha-beta-depleted transplantation in children. The authors prepared the TCRbeta library with unique molecular identifiers. TCRdb used MiXCR to reprocess the PCR reads, holding one entry per CDR3 protein. The repertoire holds hundreds of thousands of distinct CDR3 sequences, with around 15% as singletons. Study conclusions and caveats: At day 60, the high TCRbeta diversity found in some patients originated from recipient T cells and thymic progenitors that had survived. By one year post-transplant, T-cell counts and diversity largely arose from T cells that were newly produced. Reportedly, only several hundred clones from non-depleted graft cells drove alpha-beta T-cell counts at about two months.

The clonotype comes from a male patient younger than 18 who had a stem cell transplant for acute lymphoblastic leukemia, so the T cells may come from the graft donor. The sequencing used PBMCs, mostly from graft donor cells, collected 360 days after TCRalphabeta/CD19-depleted stem cell transplant.

The CDR3 DNA sequence: TGCGCCAGCAGCTTGTTTCAGGGAGGGACCGGGGAGCTGTTTTTT. It encodes CASSLFQGGTGELFF. The V and J genes are TRBV5-1 and TRBJ2-2; 7 positions match TRBD2. Trimming cost V 1 base and J 5 bases; bases outside gene matches: 5. CDR1 SGHRS and CDR2 YFSETQ come from the germline V gene. The CDR3 sequence is 15 residues long.